This T cell receptor beta chain was retrieved from a study of CD8 T cells in Susac syndrome. Germline CDR1 reads MNHEY; CDR2 reads SVGAGI. With V trimmed by 7 bases and J by 10 bases, 12 bases remained unmatched. CDR3 length equals 13 residues. Random hexamers served to reverse transcribe about 0.5 to 1 ug RNA. TCRdb re-derived calls from the immunoSEQ multiplex PCR reads in MiXCR, one entry per CDR3 protein. The sample holds 180,000 or so distinct CDR3 sequences, around 95% seen once. This chain links TRBV6-5 with TRBJ1-2, with 7 positions matching TRBD1. Sequenced: CD4+ T cells from PBMCs. This sequence was found in a human donor in good health. The CDR3 nucleotides are TGTGCCAGCACACCCGGGACAGTGTCCTCCTACACCTTC. Protein: CASTPGTVSSYTF.